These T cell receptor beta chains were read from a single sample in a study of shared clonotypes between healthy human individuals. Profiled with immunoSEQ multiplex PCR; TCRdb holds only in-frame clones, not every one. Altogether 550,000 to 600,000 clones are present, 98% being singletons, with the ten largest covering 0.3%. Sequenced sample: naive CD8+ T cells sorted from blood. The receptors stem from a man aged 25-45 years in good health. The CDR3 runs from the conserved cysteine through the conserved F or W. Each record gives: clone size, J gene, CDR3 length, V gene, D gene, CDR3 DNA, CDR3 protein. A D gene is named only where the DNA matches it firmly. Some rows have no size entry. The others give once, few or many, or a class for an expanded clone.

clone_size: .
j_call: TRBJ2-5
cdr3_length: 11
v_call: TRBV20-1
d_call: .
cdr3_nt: TGCAGTGCTAGAGAGGCAGAGACCCAGTACTTC
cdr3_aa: CSAREAETQYF

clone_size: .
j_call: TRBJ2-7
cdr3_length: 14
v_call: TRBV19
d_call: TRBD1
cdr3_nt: TGTGCCACCACGAGGACAGGGAGCTCCTACGAGCAGTACTTC
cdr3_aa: CATTRTGSSYEQYF

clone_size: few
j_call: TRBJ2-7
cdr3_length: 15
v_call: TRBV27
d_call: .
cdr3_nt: TGTGCCAGCAGCCTATCTTTTTCGGGATTCTACGAGCAGTACTTC
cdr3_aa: CASSLSFSGFYEQYF

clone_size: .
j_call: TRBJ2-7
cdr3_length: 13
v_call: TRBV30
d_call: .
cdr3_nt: TGTGCCTGGAGTGTACCGGGAGACTACGAGCAGTACTTC
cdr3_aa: CAWSVPGDYEQYF

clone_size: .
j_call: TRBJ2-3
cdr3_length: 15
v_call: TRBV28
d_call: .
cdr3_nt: TGTGCCAGCAGTTCAGGACTCGTGGCCTCAGATACGCAGTATTTT
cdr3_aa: CASSSGLVASDTQYF

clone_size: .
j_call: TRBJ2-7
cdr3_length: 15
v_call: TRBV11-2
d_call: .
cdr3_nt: TGTGCCAGCAGCTTAAACGGAAAGGTCTCCTACGAGCAGTACTTC
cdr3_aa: CASSLNGKVSYEQYF

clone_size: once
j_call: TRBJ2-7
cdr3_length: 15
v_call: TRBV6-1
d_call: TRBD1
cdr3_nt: TGTGCCAGCAGTGGGCGACAGGGCCCTCTCAACGAGCAGTACTTC
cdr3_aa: CASSGRQGPLNEQYF

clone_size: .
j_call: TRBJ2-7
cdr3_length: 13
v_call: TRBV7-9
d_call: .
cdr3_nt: TGTGCCAGCAGCTTGAGGGGTTTCTACGAGCAGTACTTC
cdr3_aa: CASSLRGFYEQYF

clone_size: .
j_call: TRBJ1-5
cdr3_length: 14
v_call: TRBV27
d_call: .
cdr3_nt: TGTGCCAGCAGTCCCGGGGTTAGCAATCAGCCCCAGCATTTT
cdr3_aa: CASSPGVSNQPQHF

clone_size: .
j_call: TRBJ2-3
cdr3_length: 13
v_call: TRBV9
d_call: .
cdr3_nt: TGTGCCAGCAAAGGGCCTAGCACAGATACGCAGTATTTT
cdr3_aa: CASKGPSTDTQYF

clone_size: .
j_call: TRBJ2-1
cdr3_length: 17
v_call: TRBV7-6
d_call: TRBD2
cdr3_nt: TGTGCCAGCAGCTTGGGATTGGGACTAGAGTTCGACAATGAGCAGTTCTTC
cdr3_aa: CASSLGLGLEFDNEQFF

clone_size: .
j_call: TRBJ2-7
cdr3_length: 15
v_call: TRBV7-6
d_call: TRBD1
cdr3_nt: TGTGCCAGCAGCGCGGGGACAGGGGATTTCTACGAGCAGTACTTC
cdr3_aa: CASSAGTGDFYEQYF

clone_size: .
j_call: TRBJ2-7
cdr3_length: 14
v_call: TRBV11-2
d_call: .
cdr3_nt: TGTGCCAGCAGCGCCCTGGGGAGCTCCTACGAGCAGTACTTC
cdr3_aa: CASSALGSSYEQYF

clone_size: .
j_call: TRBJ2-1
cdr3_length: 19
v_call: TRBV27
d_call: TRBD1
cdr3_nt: TGTGCCAGCAGTGTCCGGGACAGTGCTCTTCTTAGCTCCTACAATGAGCAGTTCTTC
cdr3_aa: CASSVRDSALLSSYNEQFF

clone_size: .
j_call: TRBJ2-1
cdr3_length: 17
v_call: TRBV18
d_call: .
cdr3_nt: TGTGCCAGCTCACCATTGGAAGGACAATTGGGAATGGATGAGCAGTTCTTC
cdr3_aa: CASSPLEGQLGMDEQFF

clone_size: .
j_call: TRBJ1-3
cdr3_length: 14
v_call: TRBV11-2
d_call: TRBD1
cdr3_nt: TGTGCCAGCCGGGACAGGGTCTCTGGAAACACCATATATTTT
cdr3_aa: CASRDRVSGNTIYF

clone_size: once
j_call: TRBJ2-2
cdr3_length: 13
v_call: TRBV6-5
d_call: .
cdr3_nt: TGTGCCAGCAGTTATCTAAACACCGGGGAGCTGTTTTTT
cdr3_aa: CASSYLNTGELFF

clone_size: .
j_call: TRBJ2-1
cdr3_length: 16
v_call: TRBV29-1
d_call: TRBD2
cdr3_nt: TGCAGCGTTTCTAGACTAGCGGGCAATTCCTACAATGAGCAGTTCTTC
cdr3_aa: CSVSRLAGNSYNEQFF

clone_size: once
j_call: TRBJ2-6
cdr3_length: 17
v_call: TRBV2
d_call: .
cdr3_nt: TGTGCCAGCCGATCCACCTCGGGTTTGTCTGGGGCCAACGTCCTGACTTTC
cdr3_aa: CASRSTSGLSGANVLTF

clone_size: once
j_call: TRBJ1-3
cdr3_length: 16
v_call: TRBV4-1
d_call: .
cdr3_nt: TGCGCCAGCAGCCAAGATCTGGGGGCGGAAGGAAACACCATATATTTT
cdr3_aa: CASSQDLGAEGNTIYF

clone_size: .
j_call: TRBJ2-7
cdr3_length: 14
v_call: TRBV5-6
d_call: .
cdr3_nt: TGTGCCAGCAGCCCGAGGGCCAGGGGATACGAGCAGTACTTC
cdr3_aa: CASSPRARGYEQYF

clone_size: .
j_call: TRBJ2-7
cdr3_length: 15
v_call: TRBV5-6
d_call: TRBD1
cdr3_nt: TGTGCCAGCAGCGCCGGACAGGGAGGTCCCTACGAGCAGTACTTC
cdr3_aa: CASSAGQGGPYEQYF

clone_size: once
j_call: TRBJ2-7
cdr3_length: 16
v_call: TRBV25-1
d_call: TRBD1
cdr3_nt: TGTGCCAGCAGTGATCATTTGGGACAGGGCCGCCACGAGCAGTACTTC
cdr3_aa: CASSDHLGQGRHEQYF

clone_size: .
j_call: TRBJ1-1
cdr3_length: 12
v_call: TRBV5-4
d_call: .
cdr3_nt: TGTGCCAGCAGCTTTTTCGGGGCTGAAGCTTTCTTT
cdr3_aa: CASSFFGAEAFF

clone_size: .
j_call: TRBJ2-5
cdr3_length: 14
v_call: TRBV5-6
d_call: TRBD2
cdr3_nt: TGTGCCAGCAGTCCTAGCGGGGGCGAAGAGACCCAGTACTTC
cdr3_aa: CASSPSGGEETQYF

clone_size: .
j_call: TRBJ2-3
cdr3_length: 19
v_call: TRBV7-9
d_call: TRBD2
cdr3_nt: TGTGCCAGCAGCACGGGACTAGCGGGAGGGCCGATACGACCAGATACGCAGTATTTT
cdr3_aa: CASSTGLAGGPIRPDTQYF

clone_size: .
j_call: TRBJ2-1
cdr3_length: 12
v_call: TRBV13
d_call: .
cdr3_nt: TGTGCCAGCAGCTCCGGAGGGGATGAGCAGTTCTTC
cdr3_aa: CASSSGGDEQFF

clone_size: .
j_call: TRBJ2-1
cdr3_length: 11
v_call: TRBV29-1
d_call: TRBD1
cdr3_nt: TGCAGCGTTGATTCCGGGACAGACCAGTTCTTC
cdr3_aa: CSVDSGTDQFF

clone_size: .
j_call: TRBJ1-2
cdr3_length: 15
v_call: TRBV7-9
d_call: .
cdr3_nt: TGTGCCAGCAGCTTAGAGGGGGACGGATTCTATGGCTACACCTTC
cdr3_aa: CASSLEGDGFYGYTF

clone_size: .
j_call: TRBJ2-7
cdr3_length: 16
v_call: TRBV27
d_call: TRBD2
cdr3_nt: TGTGCCAGCAGTTTATCCTCATGGACTAGCGGGAGTGGGCAGTACTTC
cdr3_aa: CASSLSSWTSGSGQYF

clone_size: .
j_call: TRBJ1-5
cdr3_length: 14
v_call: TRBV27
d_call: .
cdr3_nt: TGTGCCAGCTCCAGGGTTTATAGCAATCAGCCCCAGCATTTT
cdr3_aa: CASSRVYSNQPQHF

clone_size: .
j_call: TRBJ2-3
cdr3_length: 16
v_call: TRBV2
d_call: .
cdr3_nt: TGTGCCAGCTGCGTTACGTCGAAGCATCGCACAGATACGCAGTATTTT
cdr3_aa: CASCVTSKHRTDTQYF

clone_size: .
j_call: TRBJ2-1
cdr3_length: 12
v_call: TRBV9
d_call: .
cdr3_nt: TGTGCCAGCACCGCCAATGGCAATGAGCAGTTCTTC
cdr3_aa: CASTANGNEQFF

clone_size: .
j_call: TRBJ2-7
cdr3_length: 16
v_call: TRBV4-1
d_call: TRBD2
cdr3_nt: TGCGCCAGCAGCCTGAGACCCGGGACTAGTGCCTACGAGCAGTACTTC
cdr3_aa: CASSLRPGTSAYEQYF

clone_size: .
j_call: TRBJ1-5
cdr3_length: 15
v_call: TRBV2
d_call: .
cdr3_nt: TGTGCCAGCCGCCTTTCCGAGTATAGCAATCAGCCCCAGCATTTT
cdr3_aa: CASRLSEYSNQPQHF

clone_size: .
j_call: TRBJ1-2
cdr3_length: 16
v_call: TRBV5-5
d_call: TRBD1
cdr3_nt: TGTGCCAGCAGCCGGGACAGCCTCCAGCCTAACTATGGCTACACCTTC
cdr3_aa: CASSRDSLQPNYGYTF

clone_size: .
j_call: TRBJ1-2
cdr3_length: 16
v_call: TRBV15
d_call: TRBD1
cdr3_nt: TGTGCCACCAGCAGAACCCGGGACAGGGGGCTGGATGGCTACACCTTC
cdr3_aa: CATSRTRDRGLDGYTF

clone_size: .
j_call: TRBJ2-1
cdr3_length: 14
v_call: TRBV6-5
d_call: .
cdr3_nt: TGTGCCAGCAGTTACTTTTCAGGGTTAGGTGAGCAGTTCTTC
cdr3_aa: CASSYFSGLGEQFF

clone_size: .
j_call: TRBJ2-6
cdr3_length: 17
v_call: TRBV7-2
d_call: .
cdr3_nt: TGTGCCAGCAGCTTACCCTCAACAGGGAGCGGGGCCAACGTCCTGACTTTC
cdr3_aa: CASSLPSTGSGANVLTF

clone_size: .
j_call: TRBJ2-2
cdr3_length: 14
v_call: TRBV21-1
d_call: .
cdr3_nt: TGTGCCAGCAGCAAAGGGACAGGGCCCGGGGAGCTGTTTTTT
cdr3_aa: CASSKGTGPGELFF

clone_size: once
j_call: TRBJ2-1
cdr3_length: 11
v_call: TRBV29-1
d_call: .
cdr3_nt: TGCAGCGTTTCAGAGGCCCCCGAGCAGTTCTTC
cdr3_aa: CSVSEAPEQFF

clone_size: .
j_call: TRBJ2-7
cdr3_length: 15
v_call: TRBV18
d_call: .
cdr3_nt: TGTGCCAGCTCACCCCGGGACACCGACTTGGGAGAGCAGTACTTC
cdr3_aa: CASSPRDTDLGEQYF

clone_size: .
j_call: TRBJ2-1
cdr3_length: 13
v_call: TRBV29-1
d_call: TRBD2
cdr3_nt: TGCAGCCCCTTGGAGCGGGAGACCAATGAGCAGTTCTTC
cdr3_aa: CSPLERETNEQFF

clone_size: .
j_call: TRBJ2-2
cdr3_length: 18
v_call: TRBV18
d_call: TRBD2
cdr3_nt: TGTGCCAGCTCACTGTACCAGAGGGAGGGATCGAACACCGGGGAGCTGTTTTTT
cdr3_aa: CASSLYQREGSNTGELFF

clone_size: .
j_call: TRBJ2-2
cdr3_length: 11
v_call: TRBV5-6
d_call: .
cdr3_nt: TGTGCCAGCAGCTGGAGCGGGGAGCTGTTTTTT
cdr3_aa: CASSWSGELFF

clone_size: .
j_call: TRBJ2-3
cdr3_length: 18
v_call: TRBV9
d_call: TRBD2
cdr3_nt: TGTGCCAGCAGCGTAGCTCCAGAAAGGCGGGAGGCGTCAGATACGCAGTATTTT
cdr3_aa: CASSVAPERREASDTQYF

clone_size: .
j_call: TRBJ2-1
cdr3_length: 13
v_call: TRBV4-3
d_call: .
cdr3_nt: TGCGCCAGCAGCCAAGAGTGGTCTAATGAGCAGTTCTTC
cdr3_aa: CASSQEWSNEQFF

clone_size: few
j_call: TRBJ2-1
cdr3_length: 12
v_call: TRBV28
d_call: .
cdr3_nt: TGTGCCAGCAGCCCCTCGGAGGGCGAGCAGTTCTTC
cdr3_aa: CASSPSEGEQFF

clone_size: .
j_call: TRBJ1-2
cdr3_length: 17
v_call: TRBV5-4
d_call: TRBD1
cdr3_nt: TGTGCCAGCAGCGCCGGACAGGGAAGTGCTACTAACTATGGCTACACCTTC
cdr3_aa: CASSAGQGSATNYGYTF

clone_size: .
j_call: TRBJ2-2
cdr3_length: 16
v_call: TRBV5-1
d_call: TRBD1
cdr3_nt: TGCGCCAGCAGAATGGACAGGGGGATTCACACCGGGGAGCTGTTTTTT
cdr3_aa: CASRMDRGIHTGELFF

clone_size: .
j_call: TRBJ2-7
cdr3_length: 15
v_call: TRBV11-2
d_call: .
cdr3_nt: TGTGCCAGCAGCTTGGGGCCGAACAGGGCCTACGAGCAGTACTTC
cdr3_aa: CASSLGPNRAYEQYF

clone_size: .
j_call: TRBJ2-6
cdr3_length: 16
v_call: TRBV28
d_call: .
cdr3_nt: TGTGCCAGCAGACCGATTGACAGTTTTGGGGCCAACGTCCTGACTTTC
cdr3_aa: CASRPIDSFGANVLTF

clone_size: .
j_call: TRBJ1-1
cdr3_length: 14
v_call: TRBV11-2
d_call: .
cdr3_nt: TGTGCCAGCAGCTTATCATCCATGAACACTGAAGCTTTCTTT
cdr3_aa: CASSLSSMNTEAFF

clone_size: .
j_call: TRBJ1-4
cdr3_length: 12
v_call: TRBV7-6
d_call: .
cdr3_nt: TGTGCCAGCAGCGCGGACGGGGAAAAACTGTTTTTT
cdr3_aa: CASSADGEKLFF

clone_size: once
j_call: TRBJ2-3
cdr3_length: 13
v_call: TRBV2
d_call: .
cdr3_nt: TGTGCCAACCGGGATGGGCTCACAGATACGCAGTATTTT
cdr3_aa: CANRDGLTDTQYF

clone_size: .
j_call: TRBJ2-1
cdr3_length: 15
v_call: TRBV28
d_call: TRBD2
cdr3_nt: TGTGCCAGCAGGCTACTAGCGGGAATTCGCAATGAGCAGTTCTTC
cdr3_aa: CASRLLAGIRNEQFF

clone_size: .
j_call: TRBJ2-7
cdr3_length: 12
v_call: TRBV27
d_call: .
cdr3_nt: TGTGCCAGCAGTTTATCGGGTGGGAGTGAGTACTTC
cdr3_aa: CASSLSGGSEYF

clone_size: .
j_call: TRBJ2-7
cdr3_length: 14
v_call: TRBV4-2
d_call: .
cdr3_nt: TGTGCCAGCAGCGGTTTAGCGGAATCCTACGAGCAGTACTTC
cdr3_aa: CASSGLAESYEQYF